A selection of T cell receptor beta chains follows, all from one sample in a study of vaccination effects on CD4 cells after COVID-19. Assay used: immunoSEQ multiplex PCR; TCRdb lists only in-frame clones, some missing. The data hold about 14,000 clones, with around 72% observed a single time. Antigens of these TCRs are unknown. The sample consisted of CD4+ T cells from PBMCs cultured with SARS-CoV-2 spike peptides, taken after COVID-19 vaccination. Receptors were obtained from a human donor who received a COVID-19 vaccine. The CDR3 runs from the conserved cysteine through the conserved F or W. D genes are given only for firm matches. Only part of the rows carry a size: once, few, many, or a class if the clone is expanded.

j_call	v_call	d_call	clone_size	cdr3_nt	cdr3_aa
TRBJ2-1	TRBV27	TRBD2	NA	TGTGCCAGCAGCCCCTTAGCGGGAGAATCCTACAATGAGCAGTTCTTC	CASSPLAGESYNEQFF
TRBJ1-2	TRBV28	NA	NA	TGTGCCAGCAGTTTAGGAGGGCAGGGGAGGAACTATGGCTACACCTTC	CASSLGGQGRNYGYTF
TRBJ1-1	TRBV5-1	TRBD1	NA	TGCGCCAGCAGCTTGCAGGGGGGGAAGGTGAACACTGAAGCTTTCTTT	CASSLQGGKVNTEAFF
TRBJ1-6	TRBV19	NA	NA	TGTGCCAGTAGTATAAACCCGGGTATTTCACCCCTCCACTTT	CASSINPGISPLHF
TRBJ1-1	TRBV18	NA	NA	TGTGCCAGCTCACCGAGGGTAAACACTGAAGCTTTCTTT	CASSPRVNTEAFF
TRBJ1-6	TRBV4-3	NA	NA	TGCGCCAGCAGCCAGGTGGCTCAGATGAGGTCACCCCTCCACTTT	CASSQVAQMRSPLHF
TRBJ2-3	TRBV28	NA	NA	TGTGCCAGCAGTTTCGGGGCGCTGGATACGCAGTATTTT	CASSFGALDTQYF
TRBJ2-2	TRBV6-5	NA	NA	TGTGCCAGCAGACTCCCGGGAAACAGCGGGGAGCTGTTTTTT	CASRLPGNSGELFF
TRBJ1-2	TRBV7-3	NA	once	TGTGCCAGCAGCCCCTCCGGGGAGGGCTATGGCTACACCTTC	CASSPSGEGYGYTF
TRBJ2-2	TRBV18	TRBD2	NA	TGTGCCAGCTCACCACCAGTTGCTAGCGGGATCTCCGGGGAGCTGTTTTTT	CASSPPVASGISGELFF
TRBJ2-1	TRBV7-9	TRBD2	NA	TGTGCCAGCAGCTCTGTAGGCGGGGGAGGGCCTATCAATGAGCAGTTCTTC	CASSSVGGGGPINEQFF
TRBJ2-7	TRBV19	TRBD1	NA	TGTGCCAGTAGTATTGTCTGGGCCAGGGGGGAGCAGTACTTC	CASSIVWARGEQYF
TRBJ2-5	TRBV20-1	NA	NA	TGCAGTGCTACCCTTAGGGAGACCCAGTACTTC	CSATLRETQYF
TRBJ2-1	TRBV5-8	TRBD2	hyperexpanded	TGTGCCAGCAGCCCCGGGACTAGCGGGACCAATGAGCAGTTCTTC	CASSPGTSGTNEQFF
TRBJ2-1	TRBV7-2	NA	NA	TGTGCCAGCAGCTTAGTTGGGGTGGACTACAATGAGCAGTTCTTC	CASSLVGVDYNEQFF
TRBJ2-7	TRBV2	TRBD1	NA	TGTGCCAGCAGAAGGACAGGGTCCAACGAGCAGTACTTC	CASRRTGSNEQYF
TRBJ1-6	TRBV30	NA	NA	TGTGCCTGGACTCTGGACAGATTCAATTCACCCCTCCACTTT	CAWTLDRFNSPLHF
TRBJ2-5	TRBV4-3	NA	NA	TGCGCCAGCAGCCAAGAAATTGCCAGGGGTCAGGAGACCCAGTACTTC	CASSQEIARGQETQYF
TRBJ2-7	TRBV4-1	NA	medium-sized	TGCGCCAGCAGCCAAGCGGCAGAGAGCTCCTACGAGCAGTACTTC	CASSQAAESSYEQYF
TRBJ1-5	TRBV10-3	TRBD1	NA	TGTGCCATCAGTGAGGTAAAGGGGGCGAGCAATCAGCCCCAGCATTTT	CAISEVKGASNQPQHF
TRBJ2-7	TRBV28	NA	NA	TGTGCCAGCAGCTCGGGGGACGGCTACGAGCAGTACTTC	CASSSGDGYEQYF
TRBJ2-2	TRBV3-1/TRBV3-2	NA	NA	TGTGCCAGCAGCCAAGAGACAGTCCGCCCCGGGGAGCTGTTTTTT	CASSQETVRPGELFF
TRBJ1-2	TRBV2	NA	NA	TGTGCCAGCAGTGATGACACAGGGAGCAACTATGGCTACACCTTC	CASSDDTGSNYGYTF
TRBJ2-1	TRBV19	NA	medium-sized	TGTGCCAGTAGTTTTTTAGGATTAGCCGTTTCCTACAATGAGCAGTTCTTC	CASSFLGLAVSYNEQFF
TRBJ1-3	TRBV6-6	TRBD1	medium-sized	TGTGCCAGCATTGGACAGGGCCTCTCTGGAAACACCATATATTTT	CASIGQGLSGNTIYF
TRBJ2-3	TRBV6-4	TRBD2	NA	TGTGCCAGCAGTGAGCGGGAGACAGATACGCAGTATTTT	CASSERETDTQYF
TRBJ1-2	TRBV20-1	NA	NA	TGCAGTGCTACTGGGGGGGGTGGCTACACCTTC	CSATGGGGYTF
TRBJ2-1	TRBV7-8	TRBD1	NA	TGTGCCAGCAGCTTCGAAAGACAGGGAGAGTTCTTC	CASSFERQGEFF
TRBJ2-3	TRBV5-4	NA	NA	TGTGCCAGCAGCGCGAGAGACACAGATACGCAGTATTTT	CASSARDTDTQYF
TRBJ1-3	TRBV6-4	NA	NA	TGTGCCAGCAGCGGCCTCAGGAGTCGAAACACCATATATTTT	CASSGLRSRNTIYF
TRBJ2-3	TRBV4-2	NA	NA	TGTGCCAGCAGCCAACGGTCCCAGGCCCTGGATACGCAGTATTTT	CASSQRSQALDTQYF
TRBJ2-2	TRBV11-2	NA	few	TGTGCCAGCAGCTTCCCGGGGAGGACCGGGGAGCTGTTTTTT	CASSFPGRTGELFF
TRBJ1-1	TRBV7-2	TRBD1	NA	TGTGCCAGCAGCTTACGACAGGGTGACGTGGAAGCTTTCTTT	CASSLRQGDVEAFF
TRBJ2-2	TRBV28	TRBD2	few	TGTGCCAGCAGATCATCGGGACTAGCGGGAAGGGGCGGGGAGCTGTTTTTT	CASRSSGLAGRGGELFF
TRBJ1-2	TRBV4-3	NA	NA	TGCGCCAGCAGCCTCGGACAAGACTATGGCTACACCTTC	CASSLGQDYGYTF
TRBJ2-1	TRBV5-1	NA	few	TGCGCCAGCAGCTACACTAATGAGCAGTTCTTC	CASSYTNEQFF
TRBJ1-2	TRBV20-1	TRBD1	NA	TGCAGTGCTAGTCGGGGACAGGGGGGTGGCTACACCTTC	CSASRGQGGGYTF
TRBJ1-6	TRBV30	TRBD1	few	TGTGCCTGGAGTGGACAGGGAAGATCACCCCTCCACTTT	CAWSGQGRSPLHF
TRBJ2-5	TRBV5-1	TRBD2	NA	TGCGCCAGCAGCTTTGACGGGGGGTTCCAAGAGACCCAGTACTTC	CASSFDGGFQETQYF
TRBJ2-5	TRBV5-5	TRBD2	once	TGTGCCAGCAGCGCCCGGACTAGTCAAGAGACCCAGTACTTC	CASSARTSQETQYF
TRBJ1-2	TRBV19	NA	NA	TGTGCCAGTAGTAGCTGGACAGAGAAGCGGGGCTACACCTTC	CASSSWTEKRGYTF
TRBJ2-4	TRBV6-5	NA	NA	TGTGCCAGCAGTTACTCGTCCTTAGCCAAAAACATTCAGTACTTC	CASSYSSLAKNIQYF
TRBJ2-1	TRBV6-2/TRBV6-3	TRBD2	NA	TGTGCCAGCAGTTTAATTATAGGGACTAGCGGGGAGCAGTTCTTC	CASSLIIGTSGEQFF
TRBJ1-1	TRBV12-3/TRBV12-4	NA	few	TGTGCCAGCAGTTTAAGTTCTAGGAGGGAAGCTTTCTTT	CASSLSSRREAFF
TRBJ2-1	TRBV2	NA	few	TGTGCCAGCAGTGAAGCCTCTTACAATGAGCAGTTCTTC	CASSEASYNEQFF
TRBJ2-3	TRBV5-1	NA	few	TGCGCCAGCAGCTATTTGACCGATATCGATACGCAGTATTTT	CASSYLTDIDTQYF
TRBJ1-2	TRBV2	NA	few	TGTGCCAGCAGCAGGGACGGAGGAGGGCATGGCTACACCTTC	CASSRDGGGHGYTF
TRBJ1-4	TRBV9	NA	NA	TGTGCCAGCAGCGTAGCTTGGGGAACTAATGAAAAACTGTTTTTT	CASSVAWGTNEKLFF
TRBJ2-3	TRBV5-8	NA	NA	TGTGCCAGCAGCCGGGGCACAGATACGCAGTATTTT	CASSRGTDTQYF
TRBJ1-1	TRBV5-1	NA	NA	TGCGCCAGCAGCTTGGCGGCGGGGGGCACTGAAGCTTTCTTT	CASSLAAGGTEAFF
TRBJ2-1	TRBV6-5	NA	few	TGTGCCAGCAAACGGGATGGGGCTTACAATGAGCAGTTCTTC	CASKRDGAYNEQFF